The source of this T cell receptor (beta chain) is a study of OX40 agonist ivuxolimab in advanced cancers. In the study overall: The study enrolled dose-escalation patients with hepatocellular carcinoma, melanoma, renal cell or head and neck cancer. Patients achieving partial responses numbered three: one hepatocellular carcinoma case and two cutaneous melanoma cases. General observations from the study: In the expanded peripheral T cells, antigen specificity was never determined. Certain nonresponding patients likewise had low normalized T-cell clonal expansion.

The CDR3 runs to 14 residues. CDR1 and CDR2 (germline): GTSNPN, SVGIG (reference sequence). Trimming shortened V by 3 bases and J by 3 bases, and 11 bases separated the two germline ends. Sequenced by immunoSEQ multiplex PCR; TCRdb stores in-frame clones only, minus some. The sample contains some 66,000 clones, 85% of which appear only once. On this clone itself: Antigen specificity is unknown. Within the sample, other DNA sequences also encode this same CDR3.

The sequencing used CD4+ or CD8+ T cells sorted from blood, collected in a trial of the OX40 agonist ivuxolimab. The chain joins TRBV30 to TRBJ1-4, with D perhaps TRBD1 (5 bases). The sequence came from an adult with an advanced solid tumor such as melanoma, head and neck, liver or kidney cancer. CDR3: CAWSKGRANEKLFF. Written as DNA, the CDR3 is TGTGCCTGGAGCAAGGGACGGGCTAATGAAAAACTGTTTTTT.